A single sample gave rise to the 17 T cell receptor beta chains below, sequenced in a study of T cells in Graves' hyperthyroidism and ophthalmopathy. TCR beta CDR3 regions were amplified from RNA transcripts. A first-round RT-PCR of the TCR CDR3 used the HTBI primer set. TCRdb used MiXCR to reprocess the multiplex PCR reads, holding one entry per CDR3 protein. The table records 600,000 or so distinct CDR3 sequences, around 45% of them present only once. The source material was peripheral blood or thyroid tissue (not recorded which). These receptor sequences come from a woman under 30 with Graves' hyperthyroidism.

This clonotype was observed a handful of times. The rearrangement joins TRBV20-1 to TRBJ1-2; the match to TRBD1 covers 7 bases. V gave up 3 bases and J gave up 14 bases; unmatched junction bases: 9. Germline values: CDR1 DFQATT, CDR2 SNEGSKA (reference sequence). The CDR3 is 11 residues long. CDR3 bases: TGCAGTGCTAGTTCCAAGGGGGCTAGGACCTTC. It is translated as CSASSKGARTF.

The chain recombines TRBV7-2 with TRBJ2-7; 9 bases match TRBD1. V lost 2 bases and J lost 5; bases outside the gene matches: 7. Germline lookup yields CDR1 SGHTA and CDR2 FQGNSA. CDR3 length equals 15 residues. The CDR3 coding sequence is TGTGCCAGCAGCTTAAGGGGGACAGGGTACCACGAGCAGTACTTC. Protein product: CASSLRGTGYHEQYF.

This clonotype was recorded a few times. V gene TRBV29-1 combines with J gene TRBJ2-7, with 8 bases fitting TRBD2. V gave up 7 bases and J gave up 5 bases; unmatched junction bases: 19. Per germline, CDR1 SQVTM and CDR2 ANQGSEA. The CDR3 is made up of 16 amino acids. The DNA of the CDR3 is TGCAGCGCGGGTGAGCGGGAGACGATTGGGAACAACGAGCAGTACTTC. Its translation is CSAGERETIGNNEQYF.

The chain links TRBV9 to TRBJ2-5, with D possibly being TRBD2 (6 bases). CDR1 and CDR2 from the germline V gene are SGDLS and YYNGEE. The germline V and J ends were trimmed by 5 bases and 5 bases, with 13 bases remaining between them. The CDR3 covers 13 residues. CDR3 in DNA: TGTGCCAGCAGTGGCGGGGATTGGGAGACCCAGTACTTC. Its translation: CASSGGDWETQYF.

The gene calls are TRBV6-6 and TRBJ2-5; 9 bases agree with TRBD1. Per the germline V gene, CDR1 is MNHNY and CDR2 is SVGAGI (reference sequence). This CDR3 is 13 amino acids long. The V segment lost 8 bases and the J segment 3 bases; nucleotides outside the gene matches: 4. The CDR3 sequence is CASGRTGEETQYF. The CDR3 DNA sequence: TGTGCCAGCGGCAGGACAGGGGAAGAGACCCAGTACTTC.

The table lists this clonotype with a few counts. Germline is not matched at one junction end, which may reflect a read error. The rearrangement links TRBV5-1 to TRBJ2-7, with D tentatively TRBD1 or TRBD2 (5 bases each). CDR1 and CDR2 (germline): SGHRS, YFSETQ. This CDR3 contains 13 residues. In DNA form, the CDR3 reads TGTGCCAGCAGTCTGGAGGAAGGGGTCGAGCAGTACTTC. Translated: CASSLEEGVEQYF.

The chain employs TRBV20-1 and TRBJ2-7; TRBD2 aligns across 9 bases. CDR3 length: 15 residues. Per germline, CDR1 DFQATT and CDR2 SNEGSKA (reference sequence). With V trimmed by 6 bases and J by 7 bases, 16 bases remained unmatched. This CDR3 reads CSARLTSGALGEQYF. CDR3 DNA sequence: TGCAGTGCCCGACTGACTAGCGGAGCCCTTGGGGAGCAGTACTTC.

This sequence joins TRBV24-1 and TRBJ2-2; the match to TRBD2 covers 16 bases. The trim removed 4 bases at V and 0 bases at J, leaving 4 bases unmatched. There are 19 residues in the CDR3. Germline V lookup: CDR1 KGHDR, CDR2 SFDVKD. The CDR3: CATSDPGLAGGANTGELFF. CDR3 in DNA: TGTGCCACCAGTGACCCGGGACTAGCGGGAGGGGCGAACACCGGGGAGCTGTTTTTT.

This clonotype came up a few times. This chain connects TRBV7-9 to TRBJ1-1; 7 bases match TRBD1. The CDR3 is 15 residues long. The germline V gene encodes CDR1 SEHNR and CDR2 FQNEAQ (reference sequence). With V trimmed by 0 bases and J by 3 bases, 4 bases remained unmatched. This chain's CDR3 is CASSLANTGDTEAFF. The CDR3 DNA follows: TGTGCCAGCAGCTTAGCGAACACAGGGGACACTGAAGCTTTCTTT.

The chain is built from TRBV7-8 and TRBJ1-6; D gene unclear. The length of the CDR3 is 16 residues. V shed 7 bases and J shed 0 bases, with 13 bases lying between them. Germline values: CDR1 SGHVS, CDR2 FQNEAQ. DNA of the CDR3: TGTGCCAGCATCGACTCACTGAGCTCCTATAATTCACCCCTCCACTTT. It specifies CASIDSLSSYNSPLHF. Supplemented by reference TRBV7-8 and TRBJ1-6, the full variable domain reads GAGVSQSPRYKVAKRGQDVALRCDPISGHVSLFWYQQALGQGPEFLTYFQNEAQLDKSGLPSDRFFAERPEGSVSTLKIQRTQQEDSAVYLCASIDSLSSYNSPLHFGNGTRLTVT.

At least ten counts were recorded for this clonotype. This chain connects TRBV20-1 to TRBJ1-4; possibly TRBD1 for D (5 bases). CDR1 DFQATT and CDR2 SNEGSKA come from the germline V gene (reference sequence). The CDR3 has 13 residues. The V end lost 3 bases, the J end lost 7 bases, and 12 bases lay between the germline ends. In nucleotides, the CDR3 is TGCAGTGCTAGCTGGGGTACAGGTGAAAAACTGTTTTTT. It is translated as CSASWGTGEKLFF.

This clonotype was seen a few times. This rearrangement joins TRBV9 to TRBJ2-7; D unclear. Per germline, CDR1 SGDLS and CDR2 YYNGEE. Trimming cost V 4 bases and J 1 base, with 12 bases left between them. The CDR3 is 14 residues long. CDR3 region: CASSQPGDSYEQYF. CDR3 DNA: TGTGCCAGCAGCCAACCAGGTGATTCCTACGAGCAGTACTTC. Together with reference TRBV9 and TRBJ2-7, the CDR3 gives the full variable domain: DSGVTQTPKHLITATGQRVTLRCSPRSGDLSVYWYQQSLDQGLQFLIQYYNGEERAKGNILERFSAQQFPDLHSELNLSSLELGDSALYFCASSQPGDSYEQYFGPGTRLTVT.

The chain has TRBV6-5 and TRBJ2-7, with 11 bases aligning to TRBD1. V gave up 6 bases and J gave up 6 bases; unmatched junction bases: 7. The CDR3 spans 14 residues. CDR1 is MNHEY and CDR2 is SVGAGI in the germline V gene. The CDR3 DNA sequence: TGTGCCAGCAGCGAGGACAGGGGGCTTGGCGAGCAGTACTTC. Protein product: CASSEDRGLGEQYF.

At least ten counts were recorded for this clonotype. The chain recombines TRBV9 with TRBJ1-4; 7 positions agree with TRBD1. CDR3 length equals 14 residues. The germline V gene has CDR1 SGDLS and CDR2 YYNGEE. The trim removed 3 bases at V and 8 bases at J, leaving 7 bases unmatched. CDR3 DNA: TGTGCCAGCAGCGCGACAGGGAGGACCGAAAAACTGTTTTTT. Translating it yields CASSATGRTEKLFF. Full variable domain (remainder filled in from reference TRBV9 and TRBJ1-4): DSGVTQTPKHLITATGQRVTLRCSPRSGDLSVYWYQQSLDQGLQFLIQYYNGEERAKGNILERFSAQQFPDLHSELNLSSLELGDSALYFCASSATGRTEKLFFGSGTQLSVL.

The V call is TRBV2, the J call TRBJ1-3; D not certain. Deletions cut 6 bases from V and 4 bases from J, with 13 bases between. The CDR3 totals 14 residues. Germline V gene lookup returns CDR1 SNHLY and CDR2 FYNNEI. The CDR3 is CASSPGRAGNTIYF. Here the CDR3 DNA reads TGTGCCAGCAGCCCTGGGAGGGCAGGAAACACCATATATTTT.

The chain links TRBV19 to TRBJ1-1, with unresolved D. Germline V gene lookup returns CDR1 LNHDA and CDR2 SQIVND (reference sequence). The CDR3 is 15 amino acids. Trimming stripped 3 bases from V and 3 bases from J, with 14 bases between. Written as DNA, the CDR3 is TGTGCCAGTAGTATCATGGGAGGTCGGGACACTGAAGCTTTCTTT. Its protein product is CASSIMGGRDTEAFF.

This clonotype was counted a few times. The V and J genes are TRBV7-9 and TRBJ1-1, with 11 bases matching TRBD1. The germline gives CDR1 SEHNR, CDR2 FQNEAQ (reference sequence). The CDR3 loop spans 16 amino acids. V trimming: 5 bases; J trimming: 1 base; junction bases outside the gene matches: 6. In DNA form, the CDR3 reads TGTGCCAGCAGCCCGGGACAGGGGGTACCGAACACTGAAGCTTTCTTT. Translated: CASSPGQGVPNTEAFF.